This TCR beta chain comes out of a study of OX40 agonist ivuxolimab in advanced cancers. Study-level information: Ivuxolimab was delivered to patients intravenously every 2 weeks at doses spanning 0.01 to 10 mg/kg.

This CDR3 contains 15 residues. As regards this clone: The antigen remains unidentified.

Anyone with autoimmune disease history or systemic immunosuppression was excluded. Broader study findings: The work left the antigen specificity of expanded peripheral T cells undetermined. Among the lowest peripheral clonal expansion occurred in 0.1-3.0 mg/kg partial responders.

The repertoire was sequenced with immunoSEQ multiplex PCR; TCRdb's copy has only in-frame clones and lacks some. The sample shows around 50,000 clones, around 87% of them seen only once. The chain uses TRBV12-2 and TRBJ1-1. TRBV12-2 constitutes a pseudogene. The sample was CD4+ or CD8+ T cells sorted from blood, taken in a trial of the OX40 agonist ivuxolimab. This receptor was identified in an adult with an advanced solid tumor such as melanoma, head and neck, liver or kidney cancer. The CDR3 loop reads CASRLASGGKTEAFF. CDR3 in DNA: TGTGCAAGTCGCTTAGCTTCGGGGGGAAAAACTGAAGCTTTCTTT.